One T cell receptor (beta chain) is described in this entry. Its target is not known. The record originates from a study of CD8 T cells in ankylosing spondylitis. The study's findings and limits: Disease-linked clones were CD8+ and relatively rare in peripheral blood. One TCR beta motif, made up of about 8 highly homologous variants, appeared characteristic of ankylosing spondylitis blood.

TCRdb re-derived calls from the 5' RACE reads in MiXCR, one entry per CDR3 protein. The data show under 850,000 distinct CDR3 sequences, about 20% seen once. The length of the CDR3 is 14 residues. With 2 bases removed from V and 2 bases from J, the gap between germline ends came to 10 bases. Sequenced input: blood, either unsorted or a sorted T cell fraction (not recorded which). The sequence was collected from a male donor with ankylosing spondylitis. The chain combines TRBV12-3 or TRBV12-4 with TRBJ2-7, with D maybe TRBD1 (5 bases). CDR3 loop: CASSLKGVTYEQYF. The CDR3 DNA reads TGTGCCAGCAGTTTAAAAGGGGTCACCTACGAGCAGTACTTC.